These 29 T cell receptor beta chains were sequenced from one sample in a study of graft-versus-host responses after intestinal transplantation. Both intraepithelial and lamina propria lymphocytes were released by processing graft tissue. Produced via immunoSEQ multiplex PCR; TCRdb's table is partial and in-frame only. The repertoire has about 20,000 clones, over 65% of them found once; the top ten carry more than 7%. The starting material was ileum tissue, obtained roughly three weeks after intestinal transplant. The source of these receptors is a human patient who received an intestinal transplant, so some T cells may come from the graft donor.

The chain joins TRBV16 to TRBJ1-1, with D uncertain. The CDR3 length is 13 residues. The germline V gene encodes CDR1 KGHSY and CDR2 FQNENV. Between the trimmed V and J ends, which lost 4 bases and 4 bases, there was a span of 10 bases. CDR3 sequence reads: CASSPSPGTEAFF. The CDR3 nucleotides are TGTGCCAGCAGCCCCTCGCCAGGCACTGAAGCTTTCTTT.

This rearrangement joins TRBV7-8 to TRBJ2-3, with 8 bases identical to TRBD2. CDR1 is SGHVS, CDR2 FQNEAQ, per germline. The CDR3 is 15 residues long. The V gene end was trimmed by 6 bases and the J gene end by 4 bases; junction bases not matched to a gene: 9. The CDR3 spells CASSSGGRTSDTQYF. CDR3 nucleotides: TGTGCCAGCAGTTCCGGCGGGAGGACATCAGATACGCAGTATTTT. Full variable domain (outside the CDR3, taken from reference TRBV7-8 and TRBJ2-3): GAGVSQSPRYKVAKRGQDVALRCDPISGHVSLFWYQQALGQGPEFLTYFQNEAQLDKSGLPSDRFFAERPEGSVSTLKIQRTQQEDSAVYLCASSSGGRTSDTQYFGPGTRLTVL.

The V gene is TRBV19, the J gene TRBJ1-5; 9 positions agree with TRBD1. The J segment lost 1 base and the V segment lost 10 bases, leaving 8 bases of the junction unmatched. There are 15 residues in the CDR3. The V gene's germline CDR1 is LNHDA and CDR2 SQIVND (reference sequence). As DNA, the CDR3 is TGTGCCACCACCGGGACAGGGATGAGCAATCAGCCCCAGCATTTT. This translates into CATTGTGMSNQPQHF. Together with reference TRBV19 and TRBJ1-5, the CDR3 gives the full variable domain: DGGITQSPKYLFRKEGQNVTLSCEQNLNHDAMYWYRQDPGQGLRLIYYSQIVNDFQKGDIAEGYSVSREKKESFPLTVTSAQKNPTAFYLCATTGTGMSNQPQHFGDGTRLSIL.

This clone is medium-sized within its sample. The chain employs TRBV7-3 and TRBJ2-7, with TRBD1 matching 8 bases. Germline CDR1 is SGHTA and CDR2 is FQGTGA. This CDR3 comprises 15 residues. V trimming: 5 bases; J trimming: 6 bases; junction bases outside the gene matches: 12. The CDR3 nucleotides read TGTGCCAGCAGCCCAACAGGGGGTGGGCTTGGCGAGCAGTACTTC. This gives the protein CASSPTGGGLGEQYF.

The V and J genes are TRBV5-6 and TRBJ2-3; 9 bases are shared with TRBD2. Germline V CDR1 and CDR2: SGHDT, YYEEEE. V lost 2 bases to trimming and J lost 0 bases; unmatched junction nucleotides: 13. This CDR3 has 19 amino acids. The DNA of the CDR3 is TGTGCCAGCAGCTTAACTTGGCGGGGGGGCCTTAGGAGCACAGATACGCAGTATTTT. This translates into CASSLTWRGGLRSTDTQYF. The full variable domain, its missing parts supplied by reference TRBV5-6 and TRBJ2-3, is DAGVTQSPTHLIKTRGQQVTLRCSPKSGHDTVSWYQQALGQGPQFIFQYYEEEERQRGNFPDRFSGHQFPNYSSELNVNALLLGDSALYLCASSLTWRGGLRSTDTQYFGPGTRLTVL.

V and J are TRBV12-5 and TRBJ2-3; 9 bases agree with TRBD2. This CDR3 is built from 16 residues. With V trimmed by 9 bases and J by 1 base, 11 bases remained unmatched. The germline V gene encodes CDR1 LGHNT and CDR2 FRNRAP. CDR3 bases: TGTGCTAGCGCCCAAATAGCGGGGGTACGCACAGATACGCAGTATTTT. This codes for CASAQIAGVRTDTQYF.

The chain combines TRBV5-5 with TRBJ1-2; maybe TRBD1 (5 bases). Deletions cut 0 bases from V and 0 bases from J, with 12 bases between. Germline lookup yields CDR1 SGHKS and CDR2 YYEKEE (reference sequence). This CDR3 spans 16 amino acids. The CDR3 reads CASSLEGLVTNYGYTF. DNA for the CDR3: TGTGCCAGCAGCTTGGAGGGGCTCGTTACTAACTATGGCTACACCTTC.

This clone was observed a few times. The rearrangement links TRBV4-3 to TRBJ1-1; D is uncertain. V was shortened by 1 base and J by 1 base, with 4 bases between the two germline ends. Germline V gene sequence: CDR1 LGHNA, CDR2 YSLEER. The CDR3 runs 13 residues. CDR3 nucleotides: TGCGCCAGCAGCCAAGCCTCGAACACTGAAGCTTTCTTT. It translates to CASSQASNTEAFF.

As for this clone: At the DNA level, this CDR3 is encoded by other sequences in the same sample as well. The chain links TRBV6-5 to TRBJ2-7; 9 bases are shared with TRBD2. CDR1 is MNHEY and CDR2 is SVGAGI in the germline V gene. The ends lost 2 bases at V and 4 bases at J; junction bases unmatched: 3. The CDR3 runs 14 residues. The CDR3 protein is CASSYGAGGYEQYF. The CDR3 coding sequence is TGTGCCAGCAGTTACGGAGCGGGAGGATACGAGCAGTACTTC.

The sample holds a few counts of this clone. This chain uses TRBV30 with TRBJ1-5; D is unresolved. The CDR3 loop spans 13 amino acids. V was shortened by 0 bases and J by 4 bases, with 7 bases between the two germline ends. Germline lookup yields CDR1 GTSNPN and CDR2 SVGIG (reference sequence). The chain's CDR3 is CAWSVRENQPQHF. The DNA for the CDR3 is TGTGCCTGGAGTGTACGAGAGAATCAGCCCCAGCATTTT. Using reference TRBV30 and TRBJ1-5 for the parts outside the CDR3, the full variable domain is SQTIHQWPATLVQPVGSPLSLECTVEGTSNPNLYWYRQAAGRGLQLLFYSVGIGQISSEVPQNLSASRPQDRQFILSSKKLLLSDSGFYLCAWSVRENQPQHFGDGTRLSIL.

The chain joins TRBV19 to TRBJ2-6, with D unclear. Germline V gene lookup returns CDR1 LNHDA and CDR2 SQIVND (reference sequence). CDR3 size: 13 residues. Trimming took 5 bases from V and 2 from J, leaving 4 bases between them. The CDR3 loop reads CASSGAGANVLTF. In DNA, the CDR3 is TGTGCCAGTAGTGGAGCTGGGGCCAACGTCCTGACTTTC.

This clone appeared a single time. The DNA for the CDR3 is TGTGCCAGCAGTTTATCTTCGGGGGGGACCTACGAGCAGTACTTC. Encoded protein: CASSLSSGGTYEQYF. The chain links TRBV27 to TRBJ2-7; 8 bases are a match to TRBD2. CDR3 length equals 15 residues. CDR1 and CDR2 from the germline V gene are MNHEY and SMNVEV (reference sequence). Losses at the gene ends were 0 bases for V and 2 bases for J; bases not matched to a gene: 3.

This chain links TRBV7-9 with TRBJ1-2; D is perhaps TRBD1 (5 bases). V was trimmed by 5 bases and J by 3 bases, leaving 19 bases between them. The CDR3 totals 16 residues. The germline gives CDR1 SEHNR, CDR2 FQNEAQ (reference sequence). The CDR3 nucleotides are TGTGCCAGCAGCGAGCGGGACGGTCCGCCCTACTATGGCTACACCTTC. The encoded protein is CASSERDGPPYYGYTF. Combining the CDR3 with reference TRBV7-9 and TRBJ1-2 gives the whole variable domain DTGVSQNPRHKITKRGQNVTFRCDPISEHNRLYWYRQTLGQGPEFLTYFQNEAQLEKSRLLSDRFSAERPKGSFSTLEIQRTEQGDSAMYLCASSERDGPPYYGYTFGSGTRLTVV.

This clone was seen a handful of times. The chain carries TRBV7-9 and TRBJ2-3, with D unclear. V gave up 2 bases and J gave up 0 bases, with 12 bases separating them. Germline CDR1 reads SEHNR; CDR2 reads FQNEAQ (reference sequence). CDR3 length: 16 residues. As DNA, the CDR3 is TGTGCCAGCAGCTTACTAGAGATCACTAGCACAGATACGCAGTATTTT. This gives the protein CASSLLEITSTDTQYF.

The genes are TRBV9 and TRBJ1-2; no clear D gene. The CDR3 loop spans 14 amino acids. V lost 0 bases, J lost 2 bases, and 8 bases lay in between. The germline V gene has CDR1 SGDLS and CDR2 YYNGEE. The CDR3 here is CASSVGARNYGYTF. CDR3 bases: TGTGCCAGCAGCGTAGGAGCGAGGAACTATGGCTACACCTTC.

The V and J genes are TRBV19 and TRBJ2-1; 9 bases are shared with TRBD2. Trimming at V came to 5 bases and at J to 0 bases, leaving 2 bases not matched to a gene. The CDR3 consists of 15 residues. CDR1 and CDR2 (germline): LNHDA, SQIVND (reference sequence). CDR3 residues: CASSPTSGSYNEQFF. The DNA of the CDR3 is TGTGCCAGTAGTCCGACTAGCGGCTCCTACAATGAGCAGTTCTTC.

The CDR3 DNA is TGCGCCAGCAAGGAGGGGGCTGCCACTGAAGCTTTCTTT. Translated: CASKEGAATEAFF. The chain is built from TRBV4-3 and TRBJ1-1, with 7 positions matching TRBD1. The CDR3 consists of 13 residues. The V gene's germline CDR1 is LGHNA and CDR2 YSLEER. Germline trimming cut 7 bases from V and 4 bases from J; bases unmatched to any gene: 6.

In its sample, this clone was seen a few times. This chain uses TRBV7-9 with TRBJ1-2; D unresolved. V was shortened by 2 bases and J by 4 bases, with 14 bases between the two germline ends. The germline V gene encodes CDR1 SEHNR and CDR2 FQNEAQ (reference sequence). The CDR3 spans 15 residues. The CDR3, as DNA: TGTGCCAGCAGCTTAAATATCAACAGAGTCTATGGCTACACCTTC. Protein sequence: CASSLNINRVYGYTF.

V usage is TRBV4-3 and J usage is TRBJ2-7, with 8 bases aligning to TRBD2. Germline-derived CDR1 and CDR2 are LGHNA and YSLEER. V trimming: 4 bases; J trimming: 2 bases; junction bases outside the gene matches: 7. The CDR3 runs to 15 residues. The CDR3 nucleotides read TGCGCCAGCAGCCCCTCTATCGGGGGGGCCTACGAGCAGTACTTC. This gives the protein CASSPSIGGAYEQYF.

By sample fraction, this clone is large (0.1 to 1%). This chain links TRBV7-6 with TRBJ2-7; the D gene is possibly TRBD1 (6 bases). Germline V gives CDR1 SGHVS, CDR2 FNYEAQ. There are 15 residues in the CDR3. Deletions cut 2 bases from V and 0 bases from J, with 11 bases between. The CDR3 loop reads CASSLTQGSSYEQYF. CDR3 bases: TGTGCCAGCAGCTTAACCCAGGGGAGCTCCTACGAGCAGTACTTC.

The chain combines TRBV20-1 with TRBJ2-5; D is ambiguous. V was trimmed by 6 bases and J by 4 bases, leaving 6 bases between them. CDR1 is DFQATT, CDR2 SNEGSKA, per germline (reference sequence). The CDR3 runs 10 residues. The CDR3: CSAARETQYF. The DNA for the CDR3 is TGCAGTGCAGCCCGAGAGACCCAGTACTTC.

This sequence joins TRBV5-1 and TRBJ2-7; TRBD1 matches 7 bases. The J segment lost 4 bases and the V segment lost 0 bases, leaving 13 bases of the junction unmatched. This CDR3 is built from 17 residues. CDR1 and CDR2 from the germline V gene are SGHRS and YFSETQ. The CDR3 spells CASSLVGNRGPLYEQYF. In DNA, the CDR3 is TGCGCCAGCAGCTTGGTGGGGAACAGGGGCCCCCTTTACGAGCAGTACTTC.

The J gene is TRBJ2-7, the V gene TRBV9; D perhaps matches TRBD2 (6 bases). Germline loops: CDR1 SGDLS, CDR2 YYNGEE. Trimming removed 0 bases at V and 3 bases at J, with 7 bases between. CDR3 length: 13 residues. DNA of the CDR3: TGTGCCAGCAGCGTAGGACTAGGCTACGAGCAGTACTTC. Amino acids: CASSVGLGYEQYF.

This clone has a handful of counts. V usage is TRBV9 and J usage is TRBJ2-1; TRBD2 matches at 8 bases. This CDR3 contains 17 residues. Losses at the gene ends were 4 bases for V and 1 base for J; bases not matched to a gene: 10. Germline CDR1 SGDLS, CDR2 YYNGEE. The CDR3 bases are TGTGCCAGCAGCCCTAGCGCGGGAGGCCGATCCTACAATGAGCAGTTCTTC. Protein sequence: CASSPSAGGRSYNEQFF.

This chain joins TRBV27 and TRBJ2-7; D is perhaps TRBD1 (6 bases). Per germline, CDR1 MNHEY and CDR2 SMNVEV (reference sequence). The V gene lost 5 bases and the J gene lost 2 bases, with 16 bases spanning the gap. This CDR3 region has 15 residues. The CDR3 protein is CASSRLSAGAYEQYF. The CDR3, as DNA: TGTGCCAGCAGTAGGCTTTCGGCAGGGGCCTACGAGCAGTACTTC.

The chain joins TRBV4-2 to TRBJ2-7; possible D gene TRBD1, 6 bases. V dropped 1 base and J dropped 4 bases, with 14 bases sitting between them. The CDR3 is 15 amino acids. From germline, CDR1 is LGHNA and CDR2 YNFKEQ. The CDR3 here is CASSQAQGKWYEQYF. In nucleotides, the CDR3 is TGTGCCAGCAGCCAAGCACAGGGTAAGTGGTACGAGCAGTACTTC.

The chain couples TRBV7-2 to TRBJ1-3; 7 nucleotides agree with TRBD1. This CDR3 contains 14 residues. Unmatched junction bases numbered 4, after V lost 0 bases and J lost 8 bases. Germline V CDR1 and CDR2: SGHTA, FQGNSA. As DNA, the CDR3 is TGTGCCAGCAGCTTAGCGACAGGGACGTACACCATATATTTT. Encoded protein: CASSLATGTYTIYF.

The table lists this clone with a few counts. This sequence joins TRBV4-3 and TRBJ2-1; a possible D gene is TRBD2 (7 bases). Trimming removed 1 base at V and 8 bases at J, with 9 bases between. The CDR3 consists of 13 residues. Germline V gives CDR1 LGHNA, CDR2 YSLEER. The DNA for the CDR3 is TGCGCCAGCAGCCAAGCGGGGGGCCATGAGCAGTTCTTC. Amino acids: CASSQAGGHEQFF.

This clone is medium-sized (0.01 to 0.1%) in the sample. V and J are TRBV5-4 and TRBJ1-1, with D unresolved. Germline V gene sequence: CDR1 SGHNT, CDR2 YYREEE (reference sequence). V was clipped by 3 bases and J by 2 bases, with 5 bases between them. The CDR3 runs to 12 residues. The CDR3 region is CASSSGNTEAFF. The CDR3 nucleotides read TGTGCCAGCAGCTCCGGTAACACTGAAGCTTTCTTT.